This T cell receptor beta chain appears in the sequencing data of a study of blood T cell repertoires in COVID-19. Recruits, aged about 18 to 95 years, lived in under 25 US areas. The germline CDR1 and CDR2 sequences are SGHTA and FQGNSA. The CDR3 contains 13 residues. V shed 5 bases and J shed 9 bases, with 11 bases lying between them. Clones were read by immunoSEQ multiplex PCR, and TCRdb kept only the in-frame ones, dropping some. The sample includes about 310,000 clones, approximately 89% of them seen just once. The V call is TRBV7-2, the J call TRBJ1-6; tentatively, D is TRBD1 (6 bases). This receptor was identified in a woman between 25 and 40 years old who had recovered from COVID-19. The sample consisted of PBMCs or T cells enriched from blood (not recorded which). The chain's CDR3 is CASSPEQGSPLHF. CDR3 coding DNA: TGTGCCAGCAGCCCTGAACAGGGTTCACCCCTCCACTTT.